These 26 T cell receptor beta chains originate from one sample sequenced in a study of blood T cell repertoires in COVID-19. Here immunoSEQ multiplex PCR was the method, and the copy in TCRdb shows in-frame clones only, minus some. The repertoire holds some 100,000 clones, with almost 90% as singletons. The specimen sequenced was peripheral blood. The receptor set was obtained from a woman in her 70s with acute or convalescent COVID-19.

V usage is TRBV18 and J usage is TRBJ2-5; 8 bases match TRBD1. Looked up from germline, CDR1 is KGHSH and CDR2 is LQKENI. The CDR3 runs 15 residues. With 3 bases clipped from V and 0 bases from J, the junction kept 3 bases outside the gene matches. This chain's CDR3 is CASSPRTGHQETQYF. For the CDR3, the DNA is TGTGCCAGCTCACCTCGGACAGGGCACCAAGAGACCCAGTACTTC.

The gene calls are TRBV29-1 and TRBJ2-1, with 15 bases matching TRBD2. The J segment lost 3 bases and the V segment lost 6 bases, leaving 12 bases of the junction unmatched. The CDR3 has 18 amino acids. CDR1 SQVTM and CDR2 ANQGSEA come from the germline V gene. CDR3 in amino acids: CSVGGTGTSGRYYNEQFF. DNA for the CDR3: TGCAGCGTAGGGGGGACCGGGACTAGCGGGAGGTACTACAATGAGCAGTTCTTC.

The chain employs TRBV6-1 and TRBJ2-6, with 8 bases lining up with TRBD2. Germline assignment: CDR1 MNHNS and CDR2 SASEGT. Trimming took 4 bases from V and 0 from J; bases not matched to a gene: 8. The CDR3 contains 18 residues. The CDR3 loop reads CASSGWFSGSSGANVLTF. The CDR3 DNA sequence: TGTGCCAGCAGTGGGTGGTTCAGCGGGAGCTCTGGGGCCAACGTCCTGACTTTC.

J is TRBJ1-1 and V is TRBV2; D is undetermined. This CDR3 is built from 19 residues. V gave up 1 base and J gave up 4 bases, with 25 bases separating them. The germline V gene has CDR1 SNHLY and CDR2 FYNNEI. Here the CDR3 DNA reads TGTGCCAGCAGTGAAGGGCGTCGGCCCCCGGGGTATAAGAGCACTGAAGCTTTCTTT. This codes for CASSEGRRPPGYKSTEAFF.

This chain joins TRBV24-1 and TRBJ1-5; D may be TRBD1 (5 bases). The length of the CDR3 is 14 residues. Germline CDR1 KGHDR, CDR2 SFDVKD. V lost 2 bases and J lost 7, with 11 bases in between. CDR3 bases: TGTGCCACCAGTGATTCGACAGCGCGCCAGCCCCAGCATTTT. It yields the protein CATSDSTARQPQHF.

The rearrangement links TRBV27 to TRBJ2-3; 10 bases match TRBD1. The CDR3 sequence is 15 residues long. The V gene end was trimmed by 6 bases and the J gene end by 1 base; junction bases not matched to a gene: 4. CDR1 and CDR2 from the germline V gene are MNHEY and SMNVEV (reference sequence). The CDR3 here is CASSQGTGGTDTQYF. The CDR3 DNA reads TGTGCCAGCAGCCAAGGGACAGGGGGCACAGATACGCAGTATTTT.

This clone was seen once. The chain carries TRBV18 and TRBJ1-2; TRBD1 is a possible D gene (5 bases). CDR1 and CDR2 from the germline V gene are KGHSH and LQKENI. This CDR3 spans 15 amino acids. V was pared by 0 bases and J by 2 bases, with 10 bases between. The CDR3 spells CASSPPSRANYGYTF. CDR3 DNA sequence: TGTGCCAGCTCACCACCGTCCAGGGCAAACTATGGCTACACCTTC.

The chain employs TRBV6-1 and TRBJ1-3, with D possibly matching TRBD1 (5 bases). Trimming removed 4 bases at V and 2 bases at J, with 15 bases between. This CDR3 is built from 16 residues. CDR1 and CDR2 from the germline V gene are MNHNS and SASEGT. The CDR3 region is CASSGVTSGAGNTIYF. In DNA, the CDR3 is TGTGCCAGCAGTGGGGTCACATCGGGGGCTGGAAACACCATATATTTT.

The chain recombines TRBV18 with TRBJ2-1; D perhaps matches TRBD2 (6 bases). This CDR3 is 16 amino acids long. The germline gives CDR1 KGHSH, CDR2 LQKENI. V dropped 3 bases and J dropped 6 bases, with 18 bases sitting between them. The CDR3 coding sequence is TGTGCCAGCTCACCCGGGGGTAGGGGTCTTGTCAATGAGCAGTTCTTC. It specifies CASSPGGRGLVNEQFF.

Turning to this clone: Compared with germline, one end of the junction differs, possibly owing to a read error. This chain links TRBV14 with TRBJ2-3; possible D gene TRBD2, 6 bases. Germline V gene sequence: CDR1 SGHDN, CDR2 FVKESK. The CDR3 extends over 14 amino acids. CDR3 coding DNA: TGTGCCAACAGCCAACTGACTAGTACAGATACGCAGTATTTT. This encodes CANSQLTSTDTQYF.

The rearrangement uses TRBV11-3 and TRBJ1-2; tentatively, D is TRBD1 (5 bases). The CDR3 is made up of 17 amino acids. Germline V lookup: CDR1 SGHNT, CDR2 YENEEA. V dropped 10 bases and J dropped 0 bases, with 24 bases sitting between them. CDR3 in DNA: TGTGCCAAATTAAGGCCGCGGCAGGGTTGGGCTAACTATGGCTACACCTTC. As protein: CAKLRPRQGWANYGYTF.

The chain joins TRBV3-1 (or the pseudogene TRBV3-2) to TRBJ1-4, with D hard to call. This CDR3 has 15 amino acids. Trimming shortened V by 4 bases and J by 0 bases, and 9 bases separated the two germline ends. The V gene's germline CDR1 is LGHDT and CDR2 YNNKEL (reference sequence). CDR3 amino acids: CASSLSGPTNEKLFF. CDR3 bases: TGTGCCAGCAGCCTTTCGGGTCCAACTAATGAAAAACTGTTTTTT.

V is TRBV24-1 and J is TRBJ2-7; unclear D gene. This CDR3 has 15 residues. The germline V gene encodes CDR1 KGHDR and CDR2 SFDVKD. V was trimmed by 3 bases and J by 0 bases, leaving 11 bases between them. The CDR3 DNA is TGTGCCACCAGTGATGCCGGGTCATCCTCCTACGAGCAGTACTTC. Translated: CATSDAGSSSYEQYF.

This chain links TRBV6-6 with TRBJ1-2; maybe TRBD1 (6 bases). The CDR3 totals 16 residues. V gave up 8 bases and J gave up 5 bases, with 24 bases separating them. Germline V gene data show CDR1 as MNHNY and CDR2 as SVGAGI (reference sequence). The CDR3 loop is CASRPHQAGQSYGYTF. The CDR3 region has the DNA TGTGCCAGCCGTCCTCACCAGGCAGGACAGAGTTATGGCTACACCTTC.

A single count supports this clone. The V call is TRBV6-6, the J call TRBJ2-7; 8 bases fit TRBD1. Trimming at V came to 6 bases and at J to 0 bases, leaving 7 bases not matched to a gene. There are 15 residues in the CDR3. Germline-derived CDR1 and CDR2 are MNHNY and SVGAGI (reference sequence). CDR3 residues: CASRPITGGSYEQYF. Here the CDR3 DNA reads TGTGCCAGCAGGCCCATTACAGGGGGCTCCTACGAGCAGTACTTC.

The gene calls are TRBV7-3 and TRBJ2-7; 8 bases align to TRBD2. CDR3 length: 15 amino acids. V was pared by 4 bases and J by 5 bases, with 10 bases of the junction left unmatched. Looked up from germline, CDR1 is SGHTA and CDR2 is FQGTGA. Here the CDR3 DNA reads TGTGCCAGCAGCTGGGCCGGGACTAGTGGTGACGAGCAGTACTTC. Translated, it gives CASSWAGTSGDEQYF.

This clone was observed once. The V gene is TRBV19, the J gene TRBJ1-4; D is possibly TRBD1 (6 bases). There are 15 residues in the CDR3. V was cut by 7 bases and J by 7 bases, with 19 bases left in between. The germline V gene has CDR1 LNHDA and CDR2 SQIVND (reference sequence). The DNA for the CDR3 is TGTGCCAGTATCGGGACACTCACAGTCGGTGAAAAACTGTTTTTT. Translation gives CASIGTLTVGEKLFF. Variable domain in full (rest from reference TRBV19 and TRBJ1-4): DGGITQSPKYLFRKEGQNVTLSCEQNLNHDAMYWYRQDPGQGLRLIYYSQIVNDFQKGDIAEGYSVSREKKESFPLTVTSAQKNPTAFYLCASIGTLTVGEKLFFGSGTQLSVL.

This clone was found once. CDR3 amino acids: CASSLGASGGYADTQYF. CDR3 DNA: TGTGCCAGCAGCTTAGGCGCTAGCGGGGGGTACGCAGATACGCAGTATTTT. This chain connects TRBV11-2 to TRBJ2-3, with 11 bases fitting TRBD2. Germline values: CDR1 SGHAT, CDR2 FQNNGV. CDR3 length: 17 residues. J gave up 4 bases and V 1 base, and 7 bases lay outside the gene matches.

On this clone: Other DNA sequences from this sample encode an identical CDR3 as well. The rearrangement uses TRBV12-3 or TRBV12-4 and TRBJ1-1; D uncertain. Trimming cost V 3 bases and J 0 bases, with 5 bases left between them. The length of the CDR3 is 13 residues. The chain's CDR3 is CASSLSVNTEAFF. In DNA form, the CDR3 reads TGTGCCAGCAGTTTGAGCGTGAACACTGAAGCTTTCTTT.

The chain combines TRBV7-9 with TRBJ2-3, with a weak D call TRBD1 (8 bases). V was shortened by 5 bases and J by 3 bases, with 15 bases between the two germline ends. This CDR3 spans 15 amino acids. From germline, CDR1 is SEHNR and CDR2 FQNEAQ (reference sequence). CDR3 nucleotide sequence: TGTGCCAGCAGCAGCGGGGACAGGCAAACAGATACGCAGTATTTT. Protein product: CASSSGDRQTDTQYF.

The chain combines TRBV14 with TRBJ2-7; TRBD1 matches 8 bases. Germline values: CDR1 SGHDN, CDR2 FVKESK. V was pared by 4 bases and J by 2 bases, with 4 bases of the junction left unmatched. CDR3 size: 14 residues. As DNA, the CDR3 is TGTGCCAGCAGCCGACGGACAGGGACCTACGAGCAGTACTTC. Translating gives CASSRRTGTYEQYF. The full variable domain, in which reference TRBV14 and TRBJ2-7 provide the parts outside the CDR3, is EAGVTQFPSHSVIEKGQTVTLRCDPISGHDNLYWYRRVMGKEIKFLLHFVKESKQDESGMPNNRFLAERTGGTYSTLKVQPAELEDSGVYFCASSRRTGTYEQYFGPGTRLTVT.

The rearrangement links TRBV3-1 (or the pseudogene TRBV3-2) to TRBJ1-6, with D possibly TRBD1 on 5 matching bases. V shed 2 bases and J shed 5 bases, with 13 bases lying between them. The CDR3 is made up of 16 amino acids. Germline V gene sequence: CDR1 LGHDT, CDR2 YNNKEL (reference sequence). Written as DNA, the CDR3 is TGTGCCAGCAGCCAAAGACAGCCACAAAATAATTCACCCCTCCACTTT. It yields the protein CASSQRQPQNNSPLHF.

CDR3 loop: CASSERDTQYF. The CDR3 DNA reads as TGTGCCAGCAGTGAACGGGATACGCAGTATTTT. The J gene is TRBJ2-3, the V gene TRBV2; D remains unclear. This CDR3 is built from 11 residues. V lost 2 bases, J lost 6 bases, and 3 bases lay in between. The germline CDR1 and CDR2 sequences are SNHLY and FYNNEI.

This chain links TRBV29-1 with TRBJ1-1, with 7 positions matching TRBD1. Germline CDR1 and CDR2: SQVTM and ANQGSEA. J was trimmed by 0 bases and V by 5 bases; bases with no gene match: 6. This CDR3 spans 14 amino acids. The CDR3 nucleotides read TGCAGCGTTAGGGACAGAAAAATGAACACTGAAGCTTTCTTT. Translated: CSVRDRKMNTEAFF.

The rearrangement joins TRBV18 to TRBJ1-1, with TRBD1 matching over 8 bases. Germline V gene lookup returns CDR1 KGHSH and CDR2 LQKENI. The CDR3 sequence is 15 residues long. The ends lost 3 bases at V and 3 bases at J; junction bases unmatched: 6. The CDR3 DNA follows: TGTGCCAGCTCACCCCGGACAGGGAGGGACACTGAAGCTTTCTTT. As protein: CASSPRTGRDTEAFF.

The rearrangement joins TRBV3-1 (or the pseudogene TRBV3-2) to TRBJ2-2; D is ambiguous. This CDR3 contains 13 residues. The germline V and J ends were trimmed by 6 bases and 2 bases, with 7 bases remaining between them. Germline V lookup: CDR1 LGHDT, CDR2 YNNKEL (reference sequence). This chain's CDR3 is CASRTPNTGELFF. The DNA for the CDR3 is TGTGCCAGCAGAACACCCAACACCGGGGAGCTGTTTTTT.